Shown below are 2 T cell receptor beta chains from a single sample sequenced in a study of control samples from healthy donors and cancer patients. This table comes from immunoSEQ multiplex PCR, and its TCRdb copy is limited to in-frame clones, with some not included. This table has 75,000 to 90,000 clones, about nine tenths appearing once. The sample comprised PBMCs. These receptors were obtained from a woman aged 45-65 years with colorectal cancer.

The chain is built from TRBV18 and TRBJ2-1, with TRBD2 matching 13 bases. V shed 3 bases, J shed 7 bases, and the junction held 6 bases outside the gene matches. Germline lookup yields CDR1 KGHSH and CDR2 LQKENI. This CDR3 is built from 16 residues. CDR3 in amino acids: CASSPGGLAGRNEQFF. The CDR3 nucleotides read TGTGCCAGCTCACCGGGGGGACTAGCGGGGAGGAATGAGCAGTTCTTC.

A few counts support this clone. The chain combines TRBV7-9 with TRBJ1-2; D may be TRBD1 (5 bases). V was pared by 5 bases and J by 5 bases, with 9 bases between. Looked up from germline, CDR1 is SEHNR and CDR2 is FQNEAQ (reference sequence). The CDR3 sequence is 12 residues long. CDR3 coding DNA: TGTGCCAGCAGCCCACCAGGGTATGGCTACACCTTC. This sequence encodes CASSPPGYGYTF.